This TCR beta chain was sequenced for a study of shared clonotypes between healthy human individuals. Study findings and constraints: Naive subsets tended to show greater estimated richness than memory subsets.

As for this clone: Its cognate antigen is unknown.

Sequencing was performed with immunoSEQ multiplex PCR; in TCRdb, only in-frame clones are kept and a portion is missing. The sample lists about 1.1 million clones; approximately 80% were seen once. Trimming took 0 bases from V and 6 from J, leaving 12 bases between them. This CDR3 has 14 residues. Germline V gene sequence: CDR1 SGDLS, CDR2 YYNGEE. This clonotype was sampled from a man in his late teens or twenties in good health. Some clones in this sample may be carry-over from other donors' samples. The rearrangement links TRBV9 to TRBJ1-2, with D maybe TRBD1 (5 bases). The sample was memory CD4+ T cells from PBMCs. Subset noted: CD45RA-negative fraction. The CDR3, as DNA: TGTGCCAGCAGCGTAGTCGGAGGGACCCATGGCTACACCTTC. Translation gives CASSVVGGTHGYTF.